This T cell receptor (beta chain) was sequenced during a study of response to subunit inactivated influenza vaccine. Study conclusions and caveats: T cells newly recruited by each seasonal influenza vaccination are few, the authors suggested.

This clonotype was observed at least ten times. No antigen is known for it. Trimming removed 4 bases from V and 3 bases from J; junction bases left unmatched: 5. Germline V gene lookup returns CDR1 SGHDT and CDR2 YYEEEE. The CDR3 is made up of 14 amino acids. MiXCR was run by TCRdb on the RT-PCR reads, yielding one entry per CDR3 protein. Of 400,000 to 650,000 distinct CDR3 sequences listed, 7.2% are singletons. The clonotype originates from a man aged 45-69 years who received an inactivated influenza vaccine. The chain combines TRBV5-6 with TRBJ2-7, with 9 bases aligning to TRBD1. Here the sequenced sample was PBMCs from blood, taken about 23 months after vaccination. CDR3 sequence (DNA): TGTGCCAGCAGCGAACCGGGACAGGGCTACGAGCAGTACTTC. Protein product: CASSEPGQGYEQYF. The full variable domain, rest sourced from reference TRBV5-6 and TRBJ2-7, is DAGVTQSPTHLIKTRGQQVTLRCSPKSGHDTVSWYQQALGQGPQFIFQYYEEEERQRGNFPDRFSGHQFPNYSSELNVNALLLGDSALYLCASSEPGQGYEQYFGPGTRLTVT.